The next 8 T cell receptor beta chains were all read from a single sample in a study of cytomegalovirus exposure and HLA in healthy donors. Researchers ran the PCR with 60 Vbeta and 13 Jbeta primers. This table comes from immunoSEQ multiplex PCR, and its TCRdb copy is limited to in-frame clones, with some not included. The sample lists 150,000 to 200,000 clones, roughly 83% seen once, with around 1.4% in the top ten. Sequences were obtained from PBMCs. The source of these receptors is a woman aged 50 to 60 in good health and CMV-seronegative.

The rearrangement links TRBV19 to TRBJ2-6, with 9 bases identical to TRBD1. The CDR3 sequence is 17 residues long. Germline trimming cut 4 bases from V and 0 bases from J; bases unmatched to any gene: 4. Germline V gene data show CDR1 as LNHDA and CDR2 as SQIVND (reference sequence). The CDR3 coding sequence is TGTGCCAGTAGTAGGACAGGGGACCTCTCTGGGGCCAACGTCCTGACTTTC. Protein product: CASSRTGDLSGANVLTF.

The V call is TRBV27, the J call TRBJ2-1; D might be TRBD2 (6 bases). This CDR3 is built from 13 residues. From germline, CDR1 is MNHEY and CDR2 SMNVEV (reference sequence). V was cut by 2 bases and J by 10 bases, with 12 bases left in between. CDR3 in DNA: TGTGCCAGCAGTTTAACCGGAGGGGTAGAGCAGTTCTTC. Its protein is CASSLTGGVEQFF.

The rearrangement joins TRBV5-6 to TRBJ2-7, with D perhaps TRBD1 (6 bases). CDR3 length: 14 residues. Germline assignment: CDR1 SGHDT and CDR2 YYEEEE. V lost 7 bases and J 2 bases, leaving 16 bases between the germline ends. Here the CDR3 DNA reads TGTGCCAGCCCCCCTTGGGGGCGAACCTACGAGCAGTACTTC. Amino acid sequence: CASPPWGRTYEQYF.

This chain connects TRBV7-6 to TRBJ1-4; D gene uncertain. CDR3 length: 17 amino acids. V lost 2 bases and J lost 0, with 13 bases in between. The germline CDR1 and CDR2 sequences are SGHVS and FNYEAQ. The DNA of the CDR3 is TGTGCCAGCAGCTTAAACGCCCTCTATGCAACTAATGAAAAACTGTTTTTT. Protein sequence: CASSLNALYATNEKLFF.

This chain uses TRBV7-8 with TRBJ2-2, with 8 bases matching TRBD1. The V gene's germline CDR1 is SGHVS and CDR2 FQNEAQ. J lost 6 bases, V lost 5 bases, and 8 bases had no gene match. The CDR3 loop spans 15 amino acids. The CDR3 DNA reads as TGTGCCAGCAGCCCCGGACAGGGAAAGTCCGGGGAGCTGTTTTTT. Amino acids: CASSPGQGKSGELFF.

This rearrangement joins TRBV29-1 to TRBJ1-2, with TRBD1 as a possible D gene (6 bases). Germline values: CDR1 SQVTM, CDR2 ANQGSEA. Trimming stripped 6 bases from V and 9 bases from J, with 23 bases between. The CDR3 length is 14 residues. In nucleotides, the CDR3 is TGCAGCGTCGGCAGACTTGGACAGCCCGATCGCTACACCTTC. Amino acid sequence: CSVGRLGQPDRYTF.

This clone was observed a few times. The chain couples TRBV4-1 to TRBJ2-2, with 7 bases that match TRBD1. CDR1 and CDR2 (germline): MGHRA, YSYEKL. The CDR3 length is 14 residues. V shed 2 bases, J shed 4 bases, and the junction held 1 base outside the gene matches. CDR3 DNA sequence: TGCGCCAGCAGCCAAAACAGGGGCACCGGGGAGCTGTTTTTT. Translated: CASSQNRGTGELFF.

V is TRBV5-1 and J is TRBJ2-7; D gene unclear. Germline CDR1 SGHRS, CDR2 YFSETQ. This CDR3 is built from 15 residues. Trimming pared 0 bases from V and 2 bases from J, leaving 12 bases between. This CDR3 is CASSLAPGIPYEQYF. The CDR3 region has the DNA TGCGCCAGCAGCTTGGCACCAGGCATCCCCTACGAGCAGTACTTC.